This TCR beta chain derives from a study of sequential checkpoint blockade in melanoma. Study-level information: Arm A got nivolumab then ipilimumab; arm B the reverse, 1:1. After both sequences, patients received maintenance nivolumab.

Treatment of the sample: randomized to nivolumab then ipilimumab (arm A) or the reverse (arm B). None of the patients previously received DNA-damaging chemotherapy. PBMC sorting kept live CD3+CD8+ cells without CD19 or CD56. Assay: immunoSEQ multiplex PCR; the TCRdb copy retains only in-frame clones and omits some. The table includes about 18,000 clones, 72% detected once. The germline V gene encodes CDR1 PRHDT and CDR2 FYEKMQ (reference sequence). The ends lost 6 bases at V and 5 bases at J; junction bases unmatched: 10. This CDR3 has 16 residues. The chain joins TRBV13 to TRBJ2-5; 12 nucleotides align to TRBD2. This clonotype originated in a human donor with melanoma. Specimen: CD8+ T cells sorted from blood (inferred from file names), collected from a patient given nivolumab and ipilimumab in sequence. CDR3 protein: CASSYWLAGGLETQYF. The CDR3 DNA is TGTGCCAGCAGTTACTGGCTAGCGGGAGGGTTGGAGACCCAGTACTTC.